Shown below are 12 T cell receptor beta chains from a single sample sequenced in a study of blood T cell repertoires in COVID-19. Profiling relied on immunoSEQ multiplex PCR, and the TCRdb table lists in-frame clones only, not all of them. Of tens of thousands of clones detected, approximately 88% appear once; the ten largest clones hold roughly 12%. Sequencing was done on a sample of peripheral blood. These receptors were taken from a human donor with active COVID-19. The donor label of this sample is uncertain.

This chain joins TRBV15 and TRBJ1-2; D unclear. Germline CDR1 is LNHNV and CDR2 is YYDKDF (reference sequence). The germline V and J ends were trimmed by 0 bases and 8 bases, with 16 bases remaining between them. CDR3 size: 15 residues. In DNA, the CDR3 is TGTGCCACCAGCAGAGATTTCGGGGTTTTGGCGGGCTACACCTTC. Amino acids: CATSRDFGVLAGYTF.

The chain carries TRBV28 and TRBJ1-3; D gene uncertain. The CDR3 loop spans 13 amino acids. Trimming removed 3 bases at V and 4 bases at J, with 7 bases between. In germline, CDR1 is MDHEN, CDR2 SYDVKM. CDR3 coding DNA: TGTGCCAGCAGTTTGACTAAAGGAAACACCATATATTTT. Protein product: CASSLTKGNTIYF.

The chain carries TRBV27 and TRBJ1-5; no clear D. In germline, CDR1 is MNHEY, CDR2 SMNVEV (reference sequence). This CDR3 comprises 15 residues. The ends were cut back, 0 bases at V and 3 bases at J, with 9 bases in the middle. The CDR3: CASSLSWQVNQPQHF. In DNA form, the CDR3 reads TGTGCCAGCAGTTTATCCTGGCAGGTCAATCAGCCCCAGCATTTT.

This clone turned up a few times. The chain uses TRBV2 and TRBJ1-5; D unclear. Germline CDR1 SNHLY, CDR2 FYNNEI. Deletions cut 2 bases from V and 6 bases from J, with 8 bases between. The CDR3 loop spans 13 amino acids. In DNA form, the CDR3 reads TGTGCCAGCAGTGAAATTCGGAGTCAGCCCCAGCATTTT. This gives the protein CASSEIRSQPQHF.

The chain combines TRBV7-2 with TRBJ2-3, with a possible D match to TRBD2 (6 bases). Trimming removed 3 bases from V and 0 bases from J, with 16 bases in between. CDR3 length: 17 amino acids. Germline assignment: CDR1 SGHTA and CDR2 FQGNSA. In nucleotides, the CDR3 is TGTGCCAGCAGCTTTAAGTATCGAGGGAGGAGCACAGATACGCAGTATTTT. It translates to CASSFKYRGRSTDTQYF.

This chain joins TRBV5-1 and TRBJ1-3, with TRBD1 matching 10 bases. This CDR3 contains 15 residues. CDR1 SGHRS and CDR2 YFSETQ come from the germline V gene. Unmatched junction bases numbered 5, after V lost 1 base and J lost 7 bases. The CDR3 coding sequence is TGCGCCAGCAGCTTGACGGGGACAGGGGAGAACACCATATATTTT. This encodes CASSLTGTGENTIYF. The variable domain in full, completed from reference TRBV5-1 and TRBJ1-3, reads KAGVTQTPRYLIKTRGQQVTLSCSPISGHRSVSWYQQTPGQGLQFLFEYFSETQRNKGNFPGRFSGRQFSNSRSEMNVSTLELGDSALYLCASSLTGTGENTIYFGEGSWLTVV.

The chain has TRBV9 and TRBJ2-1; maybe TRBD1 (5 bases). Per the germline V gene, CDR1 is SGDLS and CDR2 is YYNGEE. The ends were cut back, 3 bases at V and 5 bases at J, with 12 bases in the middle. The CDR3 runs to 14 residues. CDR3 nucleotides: TGTGCCAGCAGCGATCCCACGGACAACAATGAGCAGTTCTTC. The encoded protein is CASSDPTDNNEQFF. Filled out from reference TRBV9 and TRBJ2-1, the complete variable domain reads DSGVTQTPKHLITATGQRVTLRCSPRSGDLSVYWYQQSLDQGLQFLIQYYNGEERAKGNILERFSAQQFPDLHSELNLSSLELGDSALYFCASSDPTDNNEQFFGPGTRLTVL.

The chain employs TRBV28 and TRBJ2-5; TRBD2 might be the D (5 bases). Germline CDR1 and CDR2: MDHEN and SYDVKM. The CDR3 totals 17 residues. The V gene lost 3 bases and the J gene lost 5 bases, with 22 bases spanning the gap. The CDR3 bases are TGTGCCAGCAGTTTTTTCCCAGCGACATCGGGGATTGAGACCCAGTACTTC. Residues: CASSFFPATSGIETQYF.

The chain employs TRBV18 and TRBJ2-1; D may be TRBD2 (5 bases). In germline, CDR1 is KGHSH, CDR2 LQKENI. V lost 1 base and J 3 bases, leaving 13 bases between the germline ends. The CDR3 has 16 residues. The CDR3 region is CASSPHHGGGYNEQFF. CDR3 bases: TGTGCCAGCTCACCACATCACGGAGGTGGCTACAATGAGCAGTTCTTC. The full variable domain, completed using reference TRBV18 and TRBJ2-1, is NAGVMQNPRHLVRRRGQEARLRCSPMKGHSHVYWYRQLPEEGLKFMVYLQKENIIDESGMPKERFSAEFPKEGPSILRIQQVVRGDSAAYFCASSPHHGGGYNEQFFGPGTRLTVL.

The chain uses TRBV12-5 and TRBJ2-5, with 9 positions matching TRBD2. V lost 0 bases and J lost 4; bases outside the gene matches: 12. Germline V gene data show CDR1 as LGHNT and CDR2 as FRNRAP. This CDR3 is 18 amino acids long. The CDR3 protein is CASGLVGLAGVRGETQYF. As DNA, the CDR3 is TGTGCTAGTGGTTTGGTCGGGTTAGCGGGAGTTCGGGGAGAGACCCAGTACTTC.

CDR3: CASSPSPASGGANYGYTF. DNA for the CDR3: TGTGCCAGCTCACCCTCGCCCGCCTCAGGGGGCGCTAACTATGGCTACACCTTC. J is TRBJ1-2 and V is TRBV18, with TRBD1 identical over 8 bases. CDR3 length: 18 amino acids. V dropped 3 bases and J dropped 0; count of bases not matched to a gene: 12. Germline CDR1 is KGHSH and CDR2 is LQKENI.

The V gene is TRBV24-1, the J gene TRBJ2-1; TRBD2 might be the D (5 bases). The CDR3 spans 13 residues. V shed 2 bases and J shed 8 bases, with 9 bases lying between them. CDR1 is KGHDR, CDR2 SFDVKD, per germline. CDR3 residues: CATSDSTGYEQFF. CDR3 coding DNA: TGTGCCACCAGTGATTCCACGGGGTATGAGCAGTTCTTC.